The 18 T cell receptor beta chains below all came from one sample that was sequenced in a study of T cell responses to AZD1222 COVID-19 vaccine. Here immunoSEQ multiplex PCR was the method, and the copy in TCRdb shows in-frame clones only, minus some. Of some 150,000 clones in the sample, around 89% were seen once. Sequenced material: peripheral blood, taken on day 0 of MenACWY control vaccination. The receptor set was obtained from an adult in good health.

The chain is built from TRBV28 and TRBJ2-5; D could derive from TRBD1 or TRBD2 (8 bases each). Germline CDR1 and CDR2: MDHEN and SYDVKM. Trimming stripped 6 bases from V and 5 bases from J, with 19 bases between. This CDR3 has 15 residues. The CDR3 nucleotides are TGTGCCAGCAGCCCCGGGGGGGACAGGTGGGAGACCCAGTACTTC. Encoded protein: CASSPGGDRWETQYF.

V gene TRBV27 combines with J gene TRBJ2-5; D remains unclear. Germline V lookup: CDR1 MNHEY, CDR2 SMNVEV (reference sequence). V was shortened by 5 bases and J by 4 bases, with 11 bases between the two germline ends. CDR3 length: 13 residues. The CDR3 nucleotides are TGTGCCAGCAGTCGCTATAATGGAGAGACCCAGTACTTC. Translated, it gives CASSRYNGETQYF.

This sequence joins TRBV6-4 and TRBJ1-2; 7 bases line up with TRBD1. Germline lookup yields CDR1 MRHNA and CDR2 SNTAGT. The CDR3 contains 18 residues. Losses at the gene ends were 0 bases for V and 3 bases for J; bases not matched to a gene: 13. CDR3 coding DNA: TGTGCCAGCAGTGACTCGATTACGACAGGGTATTCTGACTATGGCTACACCTTC. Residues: CASSDSITTGYSDYGYTF.

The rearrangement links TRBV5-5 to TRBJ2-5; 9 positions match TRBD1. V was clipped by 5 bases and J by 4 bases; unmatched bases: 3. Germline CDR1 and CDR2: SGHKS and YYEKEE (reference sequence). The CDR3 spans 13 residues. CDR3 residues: CASRLTGGETQYF. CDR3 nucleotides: TGTGCCAGCAGATTGACAGGGGGAGAGACCCAGTACTTC.

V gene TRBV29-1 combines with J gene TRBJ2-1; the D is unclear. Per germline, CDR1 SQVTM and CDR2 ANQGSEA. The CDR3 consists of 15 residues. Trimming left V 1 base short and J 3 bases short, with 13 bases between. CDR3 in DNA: TGCAGCGTTGAAGTTGTAACGAGACGCTACAATGAGCAGTTCTTC. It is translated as CSVEVVTRRYNEQFF.

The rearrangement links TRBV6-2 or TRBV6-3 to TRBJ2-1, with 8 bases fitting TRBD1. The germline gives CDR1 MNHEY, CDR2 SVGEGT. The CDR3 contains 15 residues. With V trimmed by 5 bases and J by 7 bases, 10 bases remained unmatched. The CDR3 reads CASSADRGPRNEQFF. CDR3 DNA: TGTGCCAGCAGTGCCGACAGGGGACCTCGGAATGAGCAGTTCTTC.

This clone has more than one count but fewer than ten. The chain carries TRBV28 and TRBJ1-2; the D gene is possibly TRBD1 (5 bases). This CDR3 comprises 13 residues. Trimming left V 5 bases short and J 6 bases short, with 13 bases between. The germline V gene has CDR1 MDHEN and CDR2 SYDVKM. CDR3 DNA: TGTGCCAGCAGTGTCCCGGGACTAGATGGCTACACCTTC. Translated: CASSVPGLDGYTF.

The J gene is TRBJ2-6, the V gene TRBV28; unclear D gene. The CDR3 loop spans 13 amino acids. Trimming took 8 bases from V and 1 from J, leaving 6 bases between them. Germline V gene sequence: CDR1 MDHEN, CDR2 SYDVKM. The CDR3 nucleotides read TGTGCCAGCGGAGTTTCTGGGGCCAACGTCCTGACTTTC. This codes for CASGVSGANVLTF.

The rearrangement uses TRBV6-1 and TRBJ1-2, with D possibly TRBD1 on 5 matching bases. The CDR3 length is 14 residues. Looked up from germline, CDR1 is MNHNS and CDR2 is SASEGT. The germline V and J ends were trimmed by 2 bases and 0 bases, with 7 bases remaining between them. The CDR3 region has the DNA TGTGCCAGCAGTGAATCAGGGACTAACTATGGCTACACCTTC. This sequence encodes CASSESGTNYGYTF.

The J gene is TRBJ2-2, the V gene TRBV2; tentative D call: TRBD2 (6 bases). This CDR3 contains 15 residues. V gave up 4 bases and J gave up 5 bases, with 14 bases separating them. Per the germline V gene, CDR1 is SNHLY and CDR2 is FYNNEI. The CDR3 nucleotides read TGTGCCAGCAGTGCTAGCGCGCGCGGGACCGGGGAGCTGTTTTTT. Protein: CASSASARGTGELFF.

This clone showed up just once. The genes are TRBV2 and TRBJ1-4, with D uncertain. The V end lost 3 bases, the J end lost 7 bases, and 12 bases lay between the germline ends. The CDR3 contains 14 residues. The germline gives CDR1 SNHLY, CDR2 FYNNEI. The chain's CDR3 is CASSESPRGEKLFF. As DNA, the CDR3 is TGTGCCAGCAGTGAGTCCCCTCGGGGTGAAAAACTGTTTTTT. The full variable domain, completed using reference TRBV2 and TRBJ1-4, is EPEVTQTPSHQVTQMGQEVILRCVPISNHLYFYWYRQILGQKVEFLVSFYNNEISEKSEIFDDQFSVERPDGSNFTLKIRSTKLEDSAMYFCASSESPRGEKLFFGSGTQLSVL.

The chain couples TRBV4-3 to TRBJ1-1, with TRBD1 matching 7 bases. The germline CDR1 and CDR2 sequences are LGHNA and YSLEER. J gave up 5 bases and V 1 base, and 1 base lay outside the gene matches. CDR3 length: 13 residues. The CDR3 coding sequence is TGCGCCAGCAGCCAAGTACAGGGGACTGAAGCTTTCTTT. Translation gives CASSQVQGTEAFF.

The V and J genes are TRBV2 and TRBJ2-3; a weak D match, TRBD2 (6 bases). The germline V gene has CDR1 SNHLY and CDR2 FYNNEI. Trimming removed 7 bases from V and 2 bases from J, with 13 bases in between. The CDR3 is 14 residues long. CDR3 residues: CASNRGLTTDTQYF. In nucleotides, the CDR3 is TGTGCCAGCAACCGGGGACTCACCACAGATACGCAGTATTTT. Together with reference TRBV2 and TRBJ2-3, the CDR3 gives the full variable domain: EPEVTQTPSHQVTQMGQEVILRCVPISNHLYFYWYRQILGQKVEFLVSFYNNEISEKSEIFDDQFSVERPDGSNFTLKIRSTKLEDSAMYFCASNRGLTTDTQYFGPGTRLTVL.

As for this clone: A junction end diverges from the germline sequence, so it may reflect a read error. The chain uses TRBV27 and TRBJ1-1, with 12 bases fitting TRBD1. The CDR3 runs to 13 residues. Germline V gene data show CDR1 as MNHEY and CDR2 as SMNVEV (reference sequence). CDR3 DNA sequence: TGTGCCAGCAGTTTTTCCGGGACAGGGGGCGAGTTGTTT. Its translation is CASSFSGTGGELF.

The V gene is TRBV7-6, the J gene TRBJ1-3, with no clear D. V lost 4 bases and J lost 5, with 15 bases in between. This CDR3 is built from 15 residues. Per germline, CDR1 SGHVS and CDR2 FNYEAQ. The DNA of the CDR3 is TGTGCCAGCAGCTCCTCTGAGGCCCCCAGAAACACCATATATTTT. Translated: CASSSSEAPRNTIYF.

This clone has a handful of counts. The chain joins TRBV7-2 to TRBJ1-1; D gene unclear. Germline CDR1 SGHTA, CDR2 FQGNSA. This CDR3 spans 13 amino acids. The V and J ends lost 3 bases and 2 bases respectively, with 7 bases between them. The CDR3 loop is CASSFTVNTEAFF. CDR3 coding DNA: TGTGCCAGCAGCTTCACGGTTAACACTGAAGCTTTCTTT. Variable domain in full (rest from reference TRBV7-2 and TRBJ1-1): GAGVSQSPSNKVTEKGKDVELRCDPISGHTALYWYRQSLGQGLEFLIYFQGNSAPDKSGLPSDRFSAERTGGSVSTLTIQRTQQEDSAVYLCASSFTVNTEAFFGQGTRLTVV.

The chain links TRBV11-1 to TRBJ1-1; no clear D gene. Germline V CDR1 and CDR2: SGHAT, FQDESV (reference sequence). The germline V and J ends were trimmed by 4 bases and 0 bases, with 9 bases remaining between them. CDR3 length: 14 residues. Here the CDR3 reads CASSYSHMNTEAFF. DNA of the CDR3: TGTGCCAGCAGCTACAGTCACATGAACACTGAAGCTTTCTTT.

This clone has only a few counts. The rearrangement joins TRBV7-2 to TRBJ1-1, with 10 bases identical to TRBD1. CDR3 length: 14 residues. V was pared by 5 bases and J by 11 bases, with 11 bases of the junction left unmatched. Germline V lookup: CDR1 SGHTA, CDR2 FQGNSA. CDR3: CASSPRQGARSAFF. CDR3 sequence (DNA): TGTGCCAGCAGCCCAAGACAGGGGGCAAGAAGTGCTTTCTTT.